This T cell receptor (beta chain) emerged from a study of T cells after yellow fever vaccination. A word on this clonotype: Its antigen is unknown.

Overall study findings and caveats: Few clonotypes appeared in both CD4 and CD8 compartments.

Deletions cut 3 bases from V and 5 bases from J, with 12 bases between. CDR1 and CDR2 from the germline V gene are KGHDR and SFDVKD. CDR3 length: 14 amino acids. Production of TCR cDNA was by 5'RACE template switching, which also added a universal primer site and UMIs. Each CDR3 protein is one row after TCRdb ran MiXCR on the 5' RACE reads. The table records 550,000 or so distinct CDR3 sequences, roughly a fifth of them present only once. The V call is TRBV24-1, the J call TRBJ2-5; D tentatively fits TRBD1 or TRBD2 (5 bases each). The material was PBMCs, obtained 15 days after the yellow fever booster vaccination. The origin of this receptor is a man aged 25-40 years who received the YFV17D yellow fever vaccine. CDR3: CATSDPRAGETQYF. CDR3 nucleotide sequence: TGTGCCACCAGTGATCCCAGGGCGGGTGAGACCCAGTACTTC.